This is a list of T cell receptor beta chains from one sample in a study of T cell repertoires in cytomegalovirus infection. From the reads, TCRdb called clonotypes with MiXCR, one entry per CDR3 protein. Counted here are roughly 500,000 distinct CDR3 sequences, roughly a third occurring once; the ten biggest clones make up about a sixth. These TCRs' antigens remain unknown. The sequences come from cultured PBMCs, collected from culture after CMV antigen stimulation. The origin of the receptors is a human donor in good health (CMV status not recorded). Some clones in this sample may be carry-over from other donors' samples. Each CDR3 is given with its conserved first and last residue. A D gene is named only where the DNA matches it firmly. A row's size may be missing; if present it is once, few, many or a size class.

clone_size cdr3_length j_call v_call d_call cdr3_aa cdr3_nt
few 17 TRBJ1-2 TRBV28 TRBD1 CASSFPRTGGRIYGYTF TGTGCCAGCAGTTTTCCCCGGACAGGGGGAAGAATCTATGGCTACACCTTC
many 17 TRBJ1-2 TRBV7-2 NA CASSLAGSGLLDYGYTF TGTGCCAGCAGCCTAGCGGGGTCGGGACTTCTAGACTATGGCTACACCTTC
few 17 TRBJ2-7 TRBV29-1 TRBD2 CSVAGTSGSRDPFEQYF TGCAGCGTTGCCGGGACTAGCGGGAGTCGGGACCCCTTCGAGCAGTACTTC
few 13 TRBJ1-5 TRBV6-1 NA CASSGLLGQPQHF TGTGCCAGCAGTGGTCTTCTCGGGCAGCCCCAGCATTTT
many 20 TRBJ2-4 TRBV28 NA CASSFSATGSYLGPKNIQYF TGTGCCAGCAGTTTTTCCGCGACAGGATCTTACCTGGGTCCCAAAAACATTCAGTACTTC
many 13 TRBJ2-3 TRBV7-2 NA CASFTTSTDTQYF TGTGCCAGTTTCACAACCAGCACAGATACGCAGTATTTT
NA 14 TRBJ2-3 TRBV7-2 NA CASSSQRSTDTQYF TGTGCCAGCAGCTCCCAGAGAAGCACAGATACGCAGTATTTT
many 12 TRBJ2-7 TRBV7-2 TRBD1 CASSLNRGEQYF TGTGCCAGCAGCCTAAACAGGGGCGAGCAGTACTTC
many 16 TRBJ2-3 TRBV7-2 TRBD2 CASSSTGTRKEPTQYF TGTGCCAGCAGCTCTACCGGGACTAGAAAGGAGCCGACGCAGTATTTT
NA 16 TRBJ1-4 TRBV4-1 TRBD1 CASSQETGTGVEKLFF TGCGCCAGCAGCCAAGAGACCGGGACAGGGGTGGAAAAACTGTTTTTT
NA 16 TRBJ2-1 TRBV27 NA CASRDGGASSYNEQFF TGTGCCAGCAGGGATGGGGGCGCCAGCTCCTACAATGAGCAGTTCTTC
few 15 TRBJ2-3 TRBV11-2 NA CASSLPGTATDTQYF TGTGCCAGCAGCTTACCCGGGACCGCCACAGATACGCAGTATTTT
NA 13 TRBJ1-1 TRBV29-1 NA CSVVSTMNTEAFF TGCAGCGTTGTATCTACTATGAACACTGAAGCTTTCTTT
NA 15 TRBJ2-1 TRBV5-1 TRBD2 CASSLWRGTYNEQFF TGCGCCAGCAGCTTGTGGCGGGGGACCTACAATGAGCAGTTCTTC
NA 15 TRBJ2-3 TRBV7-2 NA CASSLTGAITDTQYF TGTGCCAGCAGCTTAACGGGAGCGATCACAGATACGCAGTATTTT
NA 15 TRBJ1-5 TRBV27 TRBD1 CASSPIDRVDQPQHF TGTGCCAGCAGTCCCATCGACAGGGTGGATCAGCCCCAGCATTTT
few 15 TRBJ2-6 TRBV6-2/TRBV6-3 NA CASRLPTTGANVLTF TGTGCCAGCAGACTTCCCACTACCGGGGCCAACGTCCTGACTTTC
NA 13 TRBJ2-3 TRBV18 NA CATSAVYTDTQYF TGTGCCACCTCAGCGGTCTACACAGATACGCAGTATTTT
NA 13 TRBJ2-2 TRBV28 NA CATSGRILGELFF TGTGCCACCAGTGGGAGGATTTTGGGGGAGCTGTTTTTT
many 20 TRBJ1-3 TRBV7-2 NA CASSLPAVGADRSSGNTIYF TGTGCCAGCAGCTTACCCGCCGTAGGGGCGGACCGAAGCTCTGGAAACACCATATATTTT
NA 13 TRBJ2-7 TRBV6-6 TRBD2 CASSPGLANEQYF TGTGCCAGCAGTCCGGGACTAGCGAACGAGCAGTACTTC
NA 14 TRBJ2-7 TRBV20-1 TRBD2 CSARRPSGHNEQYF TGCAGTGCTAGACGACCTAGCGGGCACAACGAGCAGTACTTC
NA 15 TRBJ2-7 TRBV7-2 TRBD1 CANSLNPGQDNEQYF TGTGCCAACAGCCTCAACCCCGGACAGGACAATGAGCAGTACTTC
NA 13 TRBJ1-1 TRBV15 NA CATSEQGNTEAFF TGTGCCACCAGCGAACAGGGGAACACTGAAGCTTTCTTT
NA 17 TRBJ2-1 TRBV24-1 TRBD2 CATSDVSSGSLRDEQFF TGTGCCACCAGTGACGTATCTAGCGGGAGCCTTAGGGATGAGCAGTTCTTC
few 16 TRBJ1-3 TRBV28 TRBD1 CASRRDRGPSGNTIYF TGTGCCAGCAGAAGAGACAGGGGTCCCTCTGGAAACACCATATATTTT
NA 16 TRBJ2-1 TRBV24-1 TRBD2 CATSDPQSGRLYEQFF TGTGCCACCAGTGACCCCCAGAGCGGGAGGCTCTATGAGCAGTTCTTC
many 15 TRBJ1-2 TRBV7-9 NA CASSLSTGTTGGYTF TGTGCCAGCAGCTTGTCGACAGGAACTACGGGGGGCTACACCTTC
NA 17 TRBJ2-2 TRBV7-2 TRBD2 CASSFEAGGPSTGELFF TGTGCCAGCAGCTTCGAGGCGGGAGGGCCGAGCACCGGGGAGCTGTTTTTT
NA 14 TRBJ2-3 TRBV20-1 TRBD1 CSARTGGYTDTQYF TGCAGTGCTAGGACAGGGGGTTACACAGATACGCAGTATTTT
NA 12 TRBJ1-1 TRBV7-2 TRBD1 CASSLATGIAFF TGTGCCAGCAGCCTAGCGACAGGGATAGCTTTCTTT
NA 15 TRBJ1-1 TRBV28 TRBD1 CASSSGGQGDTEAFF TGTGCCAGCAGTTCAGGGGGACAGGGGGACACTGAAGCTTTCTTT
NA 16 TRBJ1-3 TRBV7-6 NA CASTPRGYRSGNTIYF TGTGCCAGCACCCCCCGGGGTTACCGATCTGGAAACACCATATATTTT
few 14 TRBJ2-1 TRBV7-8 TRBD2 CASGRGVSYNEQFF TGTGCCAGCGGGCGGGGGGTCTCCTACAATGAGCAGTTCTTC
few 12 TRBJ2-1 TRBV7-6 NA CASSYLKTEQFF TGTGCCAGCAGCTACCTCAAAACTGAGCAGTTCTTC
NA 13 TRBJ1-2 TRBV7-8 TRBD1 CASSYDRVYGYTF TGTGCCAGCAGTTACGACAGGGTCTATGGCTACACCTTC
NA 14 TRBJ2-1 TRBV24-1 NA CATSESSAYNEQFF TGTGCCACCAGTGAGTCTAGCGCTTACAATGAGCAGTTCTTC
NA 12 TRBJ1-1 TRBV7-2 NA CASSPHRGEAFF TGTGCCAGCAGCCCCCATCGGGGGGAAGCTTTCTTT
NA 14 TRBJ2-3 TRBV28 NA CASSWRDGTDTQYF TGTGCCAGCAGTTGGCGGGACGGCACAGATACGCAGTATTTT
NA 15 TRBJ2-3 TRBV7-8 NA CASSFSRVSTDTQYF TGTGCCAGCAGCTTTAGCCGGGTGTCCACAGATACGCAGTATTTT
once 12 TRBJ2-7 TRBV7-2 NA CASSLAFQEQYF TGTGCCAGCAGCTTAGCTTTCCAGGAGCAGTACTTC
NA 16 TRBJ1-1 TRBV20-1 NA CSATHRVGGTNTEAFF TGCAGTGCTACTCACAGGGTAGGGGGAACTAACACTGAAGCTTTCTTT
NA 13 TRBJ2-2 TRBV12-3/TRBV12-4 NA CASSFKGSGELFF TGTGCCAGCAGTTTTAAGGGATCCGGGGAGCTGTTTTTT
many 16 TRBJ2-2 TRBV7-8 NA CASSLAVRSNTGELFF TGTGCCAGCAGCTTAGCAGTCAGGTCGAACACCGGGGAGCTGTTTTTT
NA 14 TRBJ1-1 TRBV5-1 NA CASSFDPGSTEAFF TGCGCCAGCAGCTTCGACCCGGGGAGCACTGAAGCTTTCTTT
few 21 TRBJ2-6 TRBV11-2 TRBD2 CASSLGFDSEAGATGANVLTF TGTGCCAGCAGCTTAGGTTTCGACTCGGAAGCGGGAGCCACTGGGGCCAACGTCCTGACTTTC
few 14 TRBJ1-1 TRBV12-3/TRBV12-4 TRBD1 CASSSQGGSTEAFF TGTGCCAGCAGTTCACAGGGGGGATCCACTGAAGCTTTCTTT
few 15 TRBJ1-4 TRBV28 TRBD1 CASSPEDRGKEKLFF TGTGCCAGCAGTCCAGAGGACAGGGGAAAGGAAAAACTGTTTTTT
few 15 TRBJ2-5 TRBV19 TRBD1 CASSSPGQTKETQYF TGTGCCAGTAGTAGTCCGGGACAGACTAAGGAGACCCAGTACTTC
few 15 TRBJ1-2 TRBV19 NA CASSGGEGRGRSYTF TGTGCCAGTAGTGGGGGGGAGGGGCGTGGTCGGAGCTACACCTTC
NA 13 TRBJ2-3 TRBV30 NA CAWSRDSAHTQYF TGTGCCTGGAGTCGCGACTCGGCCCATACGCAGTATTTT
many 15 TRBJ2-5 TRBV6-1 NA CASKKGVRPEETQYF TGTGCCAGCAAGAAGGGGGTCCGTCCTGAAGAGACCCAGTACTTC
NA 18 TRBJ2-6 TRBV7-2 NA CASSLEVRQARGANVLTF TGTGCCAGCAGCTTAGAAGTACGGCAGGCCCGCGGGGCCAACGTCCTGACTTTC
NA 16 TRBJ1-5 TRBV12-3/TRBV12-4 TRBD1 CASSQQGGGGNQPQHF TGTGCCAGCAGTCAACAGGGGGGTGGTGGCAATCAGCCCCAGCATTTT
few 15 TRBJ2-6 TRBV30 NA CAWRAGASGANVLTF TGTGCCTGGCGCGCGGGGGCGTCAGGGGCCAACGTCCTGACTTTC
NA 15 TRBJ1-5 TRBV7-2 NA CASSLDGVGNQPQHF TGTGCCAGCAGCTTAGATGGGGTTGGGAATCAGCCCCAGCATTTT